Each of the 8 T cell receptor beta chains below was sequenced from the same sample in a study of blood T cells in healthy people across ages. The second PCR ran about 6 to 12 cycles with a sample-barcoded 5' primer and J-beta primers. A single record per CDR3 protein comes from TCRdb applying MiXCR to the 5' RACE reads. The sample comprises 800,000 to 950,000 distinct CDR3 sequences, 25% to 35% of which are singletons, and about a tenth rests with the top ten. The same sample was also studied in work on T cells of mothers and their children.

The specimen was blood. Receptors were obtained from a woman between 35 and 50 years old in good health.

The rearrangement links TRBV18 to TRBJ2-5, with TRBD2 identical over 7 bases. Per germline, CDR1 KGHSH and CDR2 LQKENI. The length of the CDR3 is 14 residues. The ends lost 0 bases at V and 7 bases at J; junction bases unmatched: 5. The CDR3 here is CASSPPGEGATQYF. DNA of the CDR3: TGTGCCAGCTCACCACCGGGGGAGGGCGCGACCCAGTACTTC.

The rearrangement joins TRBV28 to TRBJ1-1, with D uncertain. CDR3 length: 13 residues. CDR1 is MDHEN and CDR2 is SYDVKM in the germline V gene. The germline V and J ends were trimmed by 2 bases and 6 bases, with 10 bases remaining between them. CDR3 sequence reads: CASSLVIAAEAFF. CDR3 in DNA: TGTGCCAGCAGTTTAGTGATTGCAGCTGAAGCTTTCTTT.

This clonotype was found many times. The chain combines TRBV7-2 with TRBJ1-2, with 7 bases fitting TRBD1. Germline V gene lookup returns CDR1 SGHTA and CDR2 FQGNSA. The J segment lost 4 bases and the V segment lost 0 bases, leaving 5 bases of the junction unmatched. CDR3 length: 15 residues. The CDR3 DNA reads TGTGCCAGCAGCTTAGCCCCAGGGGGAGGCTATGGCTACACCTTC. This codes for CASSLAPGGGYGYTF.

The V call is TRBV11-2, the J call TRBJ2-2; D is ambiguous. This CDR3 contains 12 residues. V shed 4 bases and J shed 6 bases, with 6 bases lying between them. Germline-derived CDR1 and CDR2 are SGHAT and FQNNGV. CDR3 sequence: CASSSRAGELFF. As DNA, the CDR3 is TGTGCCAGCAGCTCCCGGGCCGGGGAGCTGTTTTTT.

Of note for this clonotype: A much larger clone differs from this one at a single base, so this may be a read error. J is TRBJ2-5 and V is TRBV11-1; D gene ambiguous. There are 14 residues in the CDR3. V was clipped by 0 bases and J by 11 bases, with 16 bases between them. Germline CDR1 and CDR2: SGHAT and FQDESV (reference sequence). The CDR3 region is CASSLAPRLNEQYF. CDR3 bases: TGTGCCAGCAGCTTAGCCCCTAGGCTTAATGAGCAGTACTTC.

The rearrangement uses TRBV12-3 or TRBV12-4 and TRBJ1-1; 7 bases align to TRBD1. With 7 bases clipped from V and 4 bases from J, the junction kept 9 bases outside the gene matches. CDR3 length: 14 residues. CDR3: CASTITDRTTEAFF. The CDR3 bases are TGTGCCAGCACCATAACGGACAGGACCACTGAAGCTTTCTTT.

This clonotype came up a few times. V is TRBV20-1 and J is TRBJ2-3, with 9 bases identical to TRBD2. CDR3 length: 16 amino acids. The germline V gene has CDR1 DFQATT and CDR2 SNEGSKA (reference sequence). With V trimmed by 1 base and J by 6 bases, 11 bases remained unmatched. CDR3 sequence: CSARGGRSGGRDTQYF. CDR3 DNA sequence: TGCAGTGCTAGAGGGGGGAGGAGCGGGGGGCGCGATACGCAGTATTTT.

Only a few counts were recorded for this clonotype. V gene TRBV28 combines with J gene TRBJ1-4; TRBD1 might be the D (6 bases). Germline lookup yields CDR1 MDHEN and CDR2 SYDVKM. This CDR3 has 16 amino acids. Deletions cut 6 bases from V and 7 bases from J, with 21 bases between. The CDR3 spells CASSSTRQALSEKLFF. The CDR3 DNA reads as TGTGCCAGCAGCTCTACAAGACAGGCCCTCAGTGAAAAACTGTTTTTT.